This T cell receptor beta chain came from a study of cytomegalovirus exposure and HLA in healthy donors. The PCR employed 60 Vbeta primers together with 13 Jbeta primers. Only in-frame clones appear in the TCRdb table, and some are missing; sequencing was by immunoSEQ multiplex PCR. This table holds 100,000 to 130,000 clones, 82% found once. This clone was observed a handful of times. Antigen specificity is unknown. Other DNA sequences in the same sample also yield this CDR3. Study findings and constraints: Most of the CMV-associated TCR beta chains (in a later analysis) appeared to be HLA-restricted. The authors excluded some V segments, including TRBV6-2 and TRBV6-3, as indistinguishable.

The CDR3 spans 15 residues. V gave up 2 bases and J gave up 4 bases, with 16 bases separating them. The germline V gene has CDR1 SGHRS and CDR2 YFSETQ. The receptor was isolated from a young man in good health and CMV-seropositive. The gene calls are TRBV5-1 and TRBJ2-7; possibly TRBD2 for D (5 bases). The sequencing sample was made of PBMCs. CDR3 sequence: CASSFERQSAYEQYF. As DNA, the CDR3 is TGCGCCAGCAGCTTCGAGCGGCAGTCGGCGTACGAGCAGTACTTC.